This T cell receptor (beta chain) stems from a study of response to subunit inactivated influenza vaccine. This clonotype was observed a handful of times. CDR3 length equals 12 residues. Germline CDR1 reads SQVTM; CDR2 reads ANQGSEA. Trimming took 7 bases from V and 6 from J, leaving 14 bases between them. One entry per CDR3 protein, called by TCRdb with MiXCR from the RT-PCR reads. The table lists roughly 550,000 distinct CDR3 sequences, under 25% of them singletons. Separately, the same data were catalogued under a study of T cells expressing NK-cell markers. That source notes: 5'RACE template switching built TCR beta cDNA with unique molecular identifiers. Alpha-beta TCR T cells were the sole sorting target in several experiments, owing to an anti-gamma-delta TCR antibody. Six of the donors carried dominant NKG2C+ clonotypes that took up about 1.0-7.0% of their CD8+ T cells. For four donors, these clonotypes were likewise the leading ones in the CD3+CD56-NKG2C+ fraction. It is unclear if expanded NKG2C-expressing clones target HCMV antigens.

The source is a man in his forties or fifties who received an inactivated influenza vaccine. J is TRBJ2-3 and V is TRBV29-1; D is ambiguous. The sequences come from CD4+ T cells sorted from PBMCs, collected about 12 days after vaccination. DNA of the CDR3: TGCAGCGCCCGGTTTCTGGGGGATACGCAGTATTTT. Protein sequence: CSARFLGDTQYF.